The rows below give T cell receptor beta chains drawn from one sample of a study of shared clonotypes between healthy human individuals. The protocol was immunoSEQ multiplex PCR, while the TCRdb copy is restricted to in-frame clones and leaves out a portion. This sample has 2,500,000 or so clones; around 93% occur once, and the top ten carry more than 0.35%. The sample consisted of naive CD4+ T cells from PBMCs. These receptors all come from a man younger than 30 in good health. Some clones in this sample may be carry-over from other donors' samples. The CDR3 runs from the conserved cysteine through the conserved F or W. A D gene is named only where the DNA matches it firmly. Not all rows give a size; the values are once, few, many and, for expanded clones, a class.

abundance: .
v_gene: TRBV11-2
d_gene: TRBD1
j_gene: TRBJ2-2
CDR3nt: TGTGCCAGCACCCGGACAGGCACGAACACCGGGGAGCTGTTTTTT
CDR3aa: CASTRTGTNTGELFF

abundance: once
v_gene: TRBV13
d_gene: .
j_gene: TRBJ2-7
CDR3nt: TGTGCCAGCAGCTTAGGAAATAGCCTTTACGAGCAGTACTTC
CDR3aa: CASSLGNSLYEQYF

abundance: .
v_gene: TRBV5-1
d_gene: .
j_gene: TRBJ1-5
CDR3nt: TGCGCCAGCAGCTTGGAAGGGGCGCGCAATCAGCCCCAGCATTTT
CDR3aa: CASSLEGARNQPQHF

abundance: .
v_gene: TRBV28
d_gene: .
j_gene: TRBJ2-7
CDR3nt: TGTGCCAGCAGTCTAAAGGGGGTCTACGAGCAGTACTTC
CDR3aa: CASSLKGVYEQYF

abundance: once
v_gene: TRBV6-1
d_gene: TRBD2
j_gene: TRBJ2-3
CDR3nt: TGTGCCAGCAGTCGGGAGGGCGCAGATACGCAGTATTTT
CDR3aa: CASSREGADTQYF

abundance: .
v_gene: TRBV6-4
d_gene: .
j_gene: TRBJ2-7
CDR3nt: TGTGCCGGAGAGGCTAGATTATACGAGCAGTACTTC
CDR3aa: CAGEARLYEQYF

abundance: .
v_gene: TRBV9
d_gene: .
j_gene: TRBJ2-7
CDR3nt: TGTGCCAGCAGCGTAGATAGCTCCTACGAGCAGTACTTC
CDR3aa: CASSVDSSYEQYF

abundance: .
v_gene: TRBV21-1
d_gene: .
j_gene: TRBJ2-7
CDR3nt: TGTGCCAGCACCGCCCCGATTTCGGTATTATCGGAAGAGCAGTACTTC
CDR3aa: CASTAPISVLSEEQYF

abundance: .
v_gene: TRBV6-6
d_gene: .
j_gene: TRBJ2-5
CDR3nt: TGTGCCAGCACCCAGTGGTCGCAAGAGACCCAGTACTTC
CDR3aa: CASTQWSQETQYF

abundance: .
v_gene: TRBV10-1
d_gene: .
j_gene: TRBJ2-3
CDR3nt: TGCGCCAGCAGTGATTTTGGGGGTCTGAATACGCAGTATTTT
CDR3aa: CASSDFGGLNTQYF